A selection of T cell receptor beta chains follows, all from one sample in a study of blood T cell repertoires in COVID-19. Clones were read by immunoSEQ multiplex PCR, and TCRdb kept only the in-frame ones, dropping some. The table includes 55,000 to 75,000 clones, approximately 80% detected once. Sequenced: peripheral blood. These receptors were taken from a man in his sixties or seventies who had recovered from COVID-19. CDR3s include the opening cysteine and the closing phenylalanine or tryptophan. The order of the fields is V gene, J gene, D gene, clone size, CDR3 DNA, CDR3 protein. A D gene is named only where the DNA matches it firmly. Not every row has a clone size; where given, it reads once, few, many or a size class.

TRBV24-1	TRBJ2-1	TRBD2	NA	TGTGCCACCAGTGATTCCCCGGGACTAGCGGGGGGTAATGAGCAGTTCTTC	CATSDSPGLAGGNEQFF
TRBV2	TRBJ2-3	TRBD2	few	TGTGCCAGCAGTGAAGCTAGCGGGGTCACAGATACGCAGTATTTT	CASSEASGVTDTQYF
TRBV6-5	TRBJ2-7	NA	NA	TGTGCCAGCAGGGGCAGTTTGAGCTCCTACGAGCAGTACTTC	CASRGSLSSYEQYF
TRBV30	TRBJ1-3	NA	once	TGTGCCTGGAGTGTTAGCCGGACAGACAGCCGAAACACCATATATTTT	CAWSVSRTDSRNTIYF
TRBV2	TRBJ2-1	NA	NA	TGTGCCAGCAGTGAAGGCAATCAGGTGCAATTGGTCTTC	CASSEGNQVQLVF
TRBV12-5	TRBJ1-1	NA	few	TGTGCTAGTGGTTTGCCGGGGTACACTGAAGCTTTCTTT	CASGLPGYTEAFF
TRBV7-9	TRBJ2-7	TRBD1	NA	TGTGCCAGCAGGTCAACAGGGGGCTCTGGCGAGCAGTACTTC	CASRSTGGSGEQYF
TRBV28	TRBJ1-1	NA	NA	TGTGCCAGCAGTACAAGTTTCTCTGAAGCTTTCTTT	CASSTSFSEAFF
TRBV5-6	TRBJ2-1	NA	NA	TGTGCCAGCAGCTTGGTCGGGTCCGCAGGGTCGGTCTACAATGAGCAGTTCTTC	CASSLVGSAGSVYNEQFF
TRBV19	TRBJ2-6	NA	NA	TGTGCCAGTAGCCTACAGGGATACTCTGGGGCCAACGTCCTGACTTTC	CASSLQGYSGANVLTF
TRBV3-1/TRBV3-2	TRBJ2-7	NA	NA	TGTGCCAGCAGCCAAGATTATTTGGCGGGGAACGAGCAGTACTTC	CASSQDYLAGNEQYF
TRBV10-1	TRBJ2-2	TRBD1	NA	TGCGCCAGTGGGACAGCGAACACCGGGGAGCTGTTTTTT	CASGTANTGELFF
TRBV3-1/TRBV3-2	TRBJ2-3	NA	NA	TGTGCCAGCAGCCAAGATATGGAGAGGTTTTTT	CASSQDMERFF
TRBV19	TRBJ1-1	NA	NA	TGTGCCAGTAGTGACACCTGGGACACTGAAGCTTTCTTT	CASSDTWDTEAFF
TRBV7-2	TRBJ2-7	NA	NA	TGTGCCAGCAGCTTGACACGGGGACTTTCCTACGAGCAGTACTTC	CASSLTRGLSYEQYF
TRBV10-3	TRBJ2-5	NA	NA	TGTGCCTCCAGGGGTGAAGAGACCCAGTACTTC	CASRGEETQYF
TRBV7-2	TRBJ1-3	NA	NA	TGTGCCAGCAGCTTAGTGCAGGCACTCTCTGGAAACACCATATATTTT	CASSLVQALSGNTIYF
TRBV7-2	TRBJ2-7	TRBD1	few	TGTGCCAGCAGCTCCCCCGGGACAGGGATCGACGAGCAGTACTTC	CASSSPGTGIDEQYF
TRBV6-4	TRBJ1-1	NA	NA	TGTGCCAGCAGTGACTCGGGAACAGGGACCGCTTTCTTT	CASSDSGTGTAFF
TRBV4-3	TRBJ2-5	TRBD2	NA	TGCGCCAGCAGCCAAGATTATGCGCGGGGGGGCCACGAGACCCAGTACTTC	CASSQDYARGGHETQYF
TRBV12-3/TRBV12-4	TRBJ2-7	TRBD1	NA	TGTGCCAGCAGCGAACAGGGGGACGAGCAGTACTTC	CASSEQGDEQYF
TRBV7-9	TRBJ2-7	TRBD1	NA	TGTGCCAGCAGCTTAGGGCAGGGGGCCTACGAGCAGTACTTC	CASSLGQGAYEQYF
TRBV3-1/TRBV3-2	TRBJ2-1	TRBD2	NA	TGTGCCAGCAGCCAAGGGCTAGCGGGGGGATACAATGAGCAGTTCTTC	CASSQGLAGGYNEQFF
TRBV11-2	TRBJ2-7	NA	NA	TGTGCCAGCAGCTTAAACAGGGAATACGGAGAGCAGTACTTC	CASSLNREYGEQYF
TRBV12-3/TRBV12-4	TRBJ1-1	NA	once	TGTGCCAGCAGTTTTTGGGCCACTGAAGCTTTCTTT	CASSFWATEAFF
TRBV27	TRBJ1-6	NA	NA	TGTGCCAGCAGTTTAGAGGCCAGGGTAACTTCACCCCTCCACTTT	CASSLEARVTSPLHF
TRBV7-8	TRBJ1-6	NA	NA	TGTGCCAGCAGCCCAAACAGATATCTCAATTCACCCCTCCACTTT	CASSPNRYLNSPLHF
TRBV14	TRBJ2-1	NA	NA	TGTGCCAGCAGCCCGTCCCTATTATACAATGAGCAGTTCTTC	CASSPSLLYNEQFF
TRBV11-2	TRBJ1-2	NA	few	TGTGCCAGCAGCTCAGTGACAGGCGTCCCCTATGGCTACACCTTC	CASSSVTGVPYGYTF
TRBV13	TRBJ1-2	NA	NA	TGTGCCAGCAGCTTAGCCGGACAGAGCTATGGCTACACCTTC	CASSLAGQSYGYTF
TRBV12-5	TRBJ2-3	TRBD1	NA	TGTGCTAGTGGTGCAAGGACAGGGGGCACTCCCACAGATACGCAGTATTTT	CASGARTGGTPTDTQYF
TRBV5-1	TRBJ2-7	NA	NA	TGCGCCAGCAGTGAGTCAGGTGCCTACGAGCAGTACTTC	CASSESGAYEQYF
TRBV5-1	TRBJ2-1	TRBD2	NA	TGCGCCAGCAGCTTGGTAGGAGCGGGAGACCTGAGCTCCTACAATGAGCAGTTCTTC	CASSLVGAGDLSSYNEQFF
TRBV9	TRBJ2-1	NA	many	TGTGCCAGCAGCGTAGCGGTGGGCAGGCCAAGCTCCTACAATGAGCAGTTCTTC	CASSVAVGRPSSYNEQFF
TRBV6-1	TRBJ2-5	TRBD1	NA	TGTGCCAGCAGTCAAGCCGGGACAGGCCAAGAGACCCAGTACTTC	CASSQAGTGQETQYF
TRBV11-2	TRBJ2-7	NA	NA	TGTGCCAGCAGGATTAGAGCAGGGAACTACGAGCAGTACTTC	CASRIRAGNYEQYF
TRBV7-3	TRBJ2-6	NA	NA	TGTGCCAGCAGCCCCCAGGCCCTCTCTGGGGCCAACGTCCTGACTTTC	CASSPQALSGANVLTF
TRBV5-4	TRBJ1-1	TRBD1	NA	TGTGCCAGCAGCCCCCTAGGGGGCACCACGAACACTGAAGCTTTCTTT	CASSPLGGTTNTEAFF
TRBV5-4	TRBJ2-5	TRBD1	NA	TGTGCCAGCAGCTCCGGGACAGGGTTACAAGAGACCCAGTACTTC	CASSSGTGLQETQYF
TRBV19	TRBJ2-5	TRBD1	once	TGTGCCAGTAGTCCATTTGGGACAGGGGAGGAGACCCAGTACTTC	CASSPFGTGEETQYF
TRBV6-5	TRBJ2-2	NA	NA	TGTGCCAGCAGTTATAGCAGGGGAAGGACCGGGGAGCTGTTTTTT	CASSYSRGRTGELFF
TRBV5-1	TRBJ2-2	TRBD1	NA	TGCGCCAGCGACTGGACAGGTCACACAGGGGAGCTGTTTTTT	CASDWTGHTGELFF
TRBV9	TRBJ2-2	NA	NA	TGTGCCAGCAGCGTAGGGGCCCACGGGACTCTTAACACCGGGGAGCTGTTTTTT	CASSVGAHGTLNTGELFF
TRBV30	TRBJ2-7	NA	few	TGTGCCTGCCAAGACAGGCTTCGCTCCTACGAGCAGTACTTC	CACQDRLRSYEQYF
TRBV5-1	TRBJ2-5	TRBD1	NA	TGCGCCAGCAGCCAAACAGGGGGGAGCGGGGAGACCCAGTACTTC	CASSQTGGSGETQYF
TRBV12-3/TRBV12-4	TRBJ2-5	NA	NA	TGTGCCAGCAGTCGCAGGGTTGGTGAGACCCAGTACTTC	CASSRRVGETQYF
TRBV4-3	TRBJ2-1	TRBD2	NA	TGCGCCAGCAGCCAAGACCAAGCGGGAGTGAGGCAGTTCTTC	CASSQDQAGVRQFF
TRBV5-5	TRBJ2-2	NA	NA	TGTGCCAGCAGCTTGGTTGTGGGGGGGAACACCGGGGAGCTGTTTTTT	CASSLVVGGNTGELFF
TRBV3-1/TRBV3-2	TRBJ2-1	TRBD2	NA	TGTGCCAGCAGCCAAGAGTCGGGGGGGACTAGCGGGAGGGCCTACAATGAGCAGTTCTTC	CASSQESGGTSGRAYNEQFF
TRBV15	TRBJ1-1	NA	NA	TGTGCCACCAGCAGAGATAGTTGGGAGGGGGCTTTCTTT	CATSRDSWEGAFF
TRBV18	TRBJ2-1	TRBD2	NA	TGTGCCAGCTCAGCACGGACTAGCGGGAGCTCCTACAATGAGCAGTTCTTC	CASSARTSGSSYNEQFF
TRBV28	TRBJ2-3	NA	NA	TGTGCCAGCACCCCCCGGGACACTGTGCAGTATTTT	CASTPRDTVQYF
TRBV9	TRBJ2-5	NA	few	TGTGCCAGCAGCGCGGGAAGGGACACAGAACAAGAGACCCAGTACTTC	CASSAGRDTEQETQYF